Ten or more counts support the clone carrying this T cell receptor beta chain. Its antigen is unidentified. The sample belongs to a study of CD8 T cells in ankylosing spondylitis. TCRdb reprocessed the 5' RACE reads with MiXCR, giving one entry per CDR3 protein. The data contain about 140,000 distinct CDR3 sequences, roughly 34% of them singletons. This CDR3 has 11 residues. Germline loops: CDR1 KGHDR, CDR2 SFDVKD. Trimming took off 9 bases at V and 9 bases at J, with 11 bases between the two ends. Study results and caveats: Reactive arthritis synovial fluid and blood were previously reported to contain some motif variants.

The receptor's source is a male donor with ankylosing spondylitis. The V call is TRBV24-1, the J call TRBJ2-1; the D call may be TRBD1 or TRBD2 (5 bases each). The sample comprised synovial fluid, either unsorted or a sorted T cell fraction (not recorded which). The CDR3 is CATPRAGEQFF. CDR3 in DNA: TGTGCCACCCCCAGGGCGGGTGAGCAGTTCTTC.